What follows are 27 T cell receptor beta chains derived from one specimen sequenced in a study of T cell clonality in common variable immunodeficiency. Assay: immunoSEQ multiplex PCR; the TCRdb copy retains only in-frame clones and omits some. In total the sample includes some 64,000 clones, none of them seen once. The sample was peripheral blood mononuclear cells. These receptors all stem from a person between 18 and 75 years old in good health.

At least ten counts were recorded for this clone. The CDR3 extends 3 residues past the end of the read, so its final part is completed from the germline J gene. The chain employs TRBV11-3 and TRBJ2-3, with a tentative D call TRBD2 (6 bases). V was shortened by 1 base and J by 7 bases, with 15 bases between the two germline ends. The CDR3 is 15 amino acids. The germline V gene has CDR1 SGHNT and CDR2 YENEEA. The sequenced part of the CDR3 DNA is TGTGCCAGCAGCTTAGGAAGCGCGGGAACGAATACG. Protein product: CASSLGSAGTNT. The entire CDR3 is CASSLGSAGTNTQYF.

Many counts were recorded for this clone. The missing CDR3 end, 3 residues past where the read stops, is filled in from the germline J gene. V gene TRBV13 combines with J gene TRBJ2-7, with 9 bases lining up with TRBD2. The germline V gene has CDR1 PRHDT and CDR2 FYEKMQ (reference sequence). This CDR3 is 13 amino acids long. V lost 5 bases to trimming and J lost 3 bases; unmatched junction nucleotides: 2. The CDR3 bases that were read are TGTGCCAGCAGCCCGACTAGCGGCTACGAG. Protein product: CASSPTSGYE. The whole CDR3 sequence is CASSPTSGYEQYF.

This clone was detected a few times. The read halts 3 residues ahead of the CDR3 end, with the missing end drawn from the germline J gene. The chain recombines TRBV2 with TRBJ1-1, with D unclear. From germline, CDR1 is SNHLY and CDR2 FYNNEI. There are 13 residues in the CDR3. Trimming cost V 1 base and J 3 bases, with 6 bases left between them. CDR3 in amino acids: CASSEGQHTEAFF. CDR3 DNA, as far as it was read: TGTGCCAGCAGTGAAGGGCAACACACTGAA. The whole variable domain, remainder taken from reference TRBV2 and TRBJ1-1, is EPEVTQTPSHQVTQMGQEVILRCVPISNHLYFYWYRQILGQKVEFLVSFYNNEISEKSEIFDDQFSVERPDGSNFTLKIRSTKLEDSAMYFCASSEGQHTEAFFGQGTRLTVV.

This clone was observed at least ten times. Read coverage stops 3 residues before the CDR3 terminus; the germline J gene supplies the remainder. V usage is TRBV20-1 and J usage is TRBJ2-1; 7 bases are a match to TRBD1. The CDR3 length is 15 residues. J lost 7 bases, V lost 2 bases, and 11 bases had no gene match. Germline assignment: CDR1 DFQATT and CDR2 SNEGSKA (reference sequence). This CDR3 reads CSARSPGTAFNEQFF. The DNA read from the CDR3 is TGCAGTGCTAGAAGTCCCGGGACAGCCTTTAATGAG.

This clone was detected ten times or more. Partial CDR3 DNA: TGCAGTGCTAGAGATCTCCGGACTAGCGGGAGAGAGACC. Translation: CSARDLRTSGRET. In full, the CDR3 is CSARDLRTSGRETQYF. This sequence joins TRBV20-1 and TRBJ2-5, with 13 bases fitting TRBD2. The read ends 3 residues early relative to the CDR3; the germline J gene fills the gap. This CDR3 has 16 residues. Germline CDR1 DFQATT, CDR2 SNEGSKA (reference sequence). J gave up 4 bases and V 0 bases, and 5 bases lay outside the gene matches.

Many counts were recorded for this clone. The read is 3 residues too short to cover the CDR3 end, so that end is filled in from the germline J gene. The gene calls are TRBV7-9 and TRBJ1-2; TRBD1 matches at 10 bases. CDR3 size: 13 residues. Germline CDR1 and CDR2: SEHNR and FQNEAQ (reference sequence). The covered CDR3 bases are TGTGCCAGCGGATCACGGACAGGGGGATCC. This sequence encodes CASGSRTGGS. The CDR3 reads in full as CASGSRTGGSYTF.

This clone was seen repeatedly, ten times or more. Sequencing ends 3 residues short of the CDR3 end; the germline J gene provides the rest. The J gene is TRBJ2-1, the V gene TRBV19, with D unresolved. This CDR3 region has 13 residues. CDR1 is LNHDA and CDR2 is SQIVND in the germline V gene (reference sequence). V lost 1 base, J lost 4 bases, and 5 bases lay in between. The CDR3 region is CASSIAFYNEQFF. CDR3 bases read: TGTGCCAGTAGTATAGCCTTTTACAATGAG.

This clone was recorded many times. This chain's CDR3 is CASSPGTAGFSGANVLTF. The CDR3 DNA, read in part, is TGTGCCAGCAGCCCAGGGACAGCCGGCTTCTCTGGGGCCAACGTC. V gene TRBV7-3 combines with J gene TRBJ2-6; TRBD1 matches 7 bases. The CDR3 end falls 3 residues outside the read, so it is completed with the germline J gene. Looked up from germline, CDR1 is SGHTA and CDR2 is FQGTGA. V shed 5 bases and J 0 bases; nucleotides not matched to a gene: 10. This CDR3 region has 18 residues.

This clone was picked up many times. The CDR3 end falls 3 residues outside the read, so it is completed with the germline J gene. The rearrangement uses TRBV7-9 and TRBJ1-1, with D hard to call. Germline CDR1 SEHNR, CDR2 FQNEAQ (reference sequence). V was pared by 0 bases and J by 5 bases, with 10 bases between. The CDR3 has 14 amino acids. The CDR3 loop reads CASSLADGGTEAFF. CDR3 DNA, as far as it was read: TGTGCCAGCAGCTTAGCTGACGGAGGGACTGAA.

This clone was recorded many times. Coverage ceases 3 residues before the CDR3 finishes, and the germline J gene fills in the end. The chain carries TRBV12-3 or TRBV12-4 and TRBJ1-2; 12 nucleotides agree with TRBD1. This CDR3 region has 14 residues. CDR3 DNA (partial): TGTGCCAGCAGTTTGTCCGGGACAGGGGGCCAG. It is translated as CASSLSGTGGQ. The full CDR3 protein is CASSLSGTGGQYTF.

This clone was counted ten times or more. The read falls 3 residues short of the CDR3 end, and the missing part is taken from the germline J gene. J is TRBJ2-1 and V is TRBV28, with 13 bases that match TRBD2. The CDR3 length is 16 residues. V dropped 6 bases and J dropped 7; count of bases not matched to a gene: 9. Germline-derived CDR1 and CDR2 are MDHEN and SYDVKM. Incomplete CDR3 DNA: TGTGCCAGCAGCCATGCCGCACTAGCGGGAGGGAATGAG. Translation gives CASSHAALAGGNE. The full-length CDR3 reads as CASSHAALAGGNEQFF.

This clone was seen repeatedly, ten times or more. The observed sequence ends 3 residues before the CDR3 terminus, with the missing tail filled in from the germline J gene. The chain employs TRBV15 and TRBJ2-7, with 9 bases aligning to TRBD2. Per germline, CDR1 LNHNV and CDR2 YYDKDF (reference sequence). This CDR3 spans 16 amino acids. The J segment lost 3 bases and the V segment lost 1 base, leaving 7 bases of the junction unmatched. The part of the CDR3 DNA that was read is TGTGCCACCAGCAGAGTTGGCGGGGGGGCCATCTACGAG. Its translation is CATSRVGGGAIYE. The full CDR3 protein reads CATSRVGGGAIYEQYF.

This clone was seen many times. The CDR3 end falls 3 residues outside the read, so it is completed with the germline J gene. The chain links TRBV19 to TRBJ2-7; D is possibly TRBD1 (5 bases). Trimming removed 0 bases from V and 2 bases from J, with 8 bases in between. This CDR3 contains 14 residues. Germline CDR1 is LNHDA and CDR2 is SQIVND (reference sequence). CDR3 DNA (partial): TGTGCCAGTAGTATAGAAGACAGTACCTACGAG. Its translation is CASSIEDSTYE. In full, the CDR3 reads CASSIEDSTYEQYF.

This clone was detected many times. Read sequence stops 3 residues before the CDR3 end, and the germline J gene provides the missing end. The V and J genes are TRBV13 and TRBJ1-1; no definite D call. Trimming took 5 bases from V and 1 from J, leaving 14 bases between them. CDR3 size: 15 residues. Looked up from germline, CDR1 is PRHDT and CDR2 is FYEKMQ (reference sequence). The covered CDR3 bases are TGTGCCAGCAGCCCCCGTCTCGGTGGGAACACTGAA. As protein: CASSPRLGGNTE. The full CDR3 sequence reads CASSPRLGGNTEAFF. Based on the CDR3 plus reference TRBV13 and TRBJ1-1, the full variable domain is AAGVIQSPRHLIKEKRETATLKCYPIPRHDTVYWYQQGPGQDPQFLISFYEKMQSDKGSIPDRFSAQQFSDYHSELNMSSLELGDSALYFCASSPRLGGNTEAFFGQGTRLTVV.

This clone occurred many times. The read ends 3 residues early relative to the CDR3; the germline J gene fills the gap. The rearrangement joins TRBV10-3 to TRBJ2-2; TRBD2 matches at 7 bases. The germline gives CDR1 ENHRY, CDR2 SYGVKD. After removal of 0 bases from V and 0 bases from J, the junction contained 7 bases not matched to a gene. The CDR3 is 18 residues long. The CDR3 protein is CAISESWSAGTNTGELFF. CDR3 DNA, as far as it was read: TGTGCCATCAGTGAGTCGTGGTCAGCGGGAACGAACACCGGGGAG.

This clone appeared many times. From the germline J gene comes the end of the CDR3, since the read stops 3 residues before it. The chain carries TRBV4-1 and TRBJ2-7; TRBD2 matches 7 bases. Looked up from germline, CDR1 is MGHRA and CDR2 is YSYEKL. This CDR3 is 17 amino acids long. J gave up 0 bases and V 1 base, and 9 bases lay outside the gene matches. CDR3 bases read: TGCGCCAGCAGCCAAGCGTGGAGACTAGCCCTCTCCTACGAG. This codes for CASSQAWRLALSYE. The whole CDR3 sequence is CASSQAWRLALSYEQYF.

This clone has at least ten counts. The read stops 3 residues short of the end of the CDR3; the missing end is completed from the germline J gene. The rearrangement joins TRBV7-3 to TRBJ1-1, with D perhaps TRBD1 (5 bases). Germline-derived CDR1 and CDR2 are SGHTA and FQGTGA. The CDR3 covers 14 residues. V lost 5 bases and J 2 bases, leaving 12 bases between the germline ends. Incomplete CDR3 DNA: TGTGCCAGCAGCCAAGGGACTTCAAACACTGAA. As protein: CASSQGTSNTE. In full, the CDR3 is CASSQGTSNTEAFF.

Ten or more counts support this clone. The CDR3 extends 3 residues past the end of the read, so its final part is completed from the germline J gene. This rearrangement joins TRBV6-1 to TRBJ1-4, with D uncertain. The germline CDR1 and CDR2 sequences are MNHNS and SASEGT. The CDR3 totals 14 residues. V lost 4 bases to trimming and J lost 3 bases, with 9 bases between them. CDR3 DNA, as far as it was read: TGTGCCAGCAGTGGACAAGGAGCTAATGAAAAA. As protein: CASSGQGANEK. The CDR3 reads in full as CASSGQGANEKLFF.

This clone has a count of ten or more. The read falls 3 residues short of the CDR3 end, and the missing part is taken from the germline J gene. The rearrangement links TRBV19 to TRBJ2-2; possibly TRBD1 for D (5 bases). Germline V CDR1 and CDR2: LNHDA, SQIVND (reference sequence). The CDR3 runs 13 residues. Between the trimmed V and J ends, which lost 10 bases and 4 bases, there was a span of 13 bases. This CDR3 is CATTGVGTGELFF. CDR3 DNA (partial): TGTGCCACCACAGGTGTGGGCACCGGGGAG.

As concerns this clone: The CDR3 end is not reached by the read, which stops 3 residues before it; the germline J gene fills it in. The chain employs TRBV7-9 and TRBJ1-2; D is unresolved. The CDR3 has 13 amino acids. Germline V lookup: CDR1 SEHNR, CDR2 FQNEAQ (reference sequence). The DNA read from the CDR3 is TGTGCCAGCAGCAAAACAGATATCTACGAC. Amino acid sequence: CASSKTDIYD. The entire CDR3 sequence reads CASSKTDIYDYTF.

In its sample, this clone was seen many times. The sequence runs out 3 residues before the end of the CDR3; the remainder is reconstructed from the germline J gene. The rearrangement uses TRBV19 and TRBJ2-7, with D maybe TRBD1 (5 bases). The V and J ends lost 7 bases and 2 bases respectively, with 12 bases between them. CDR1 and CDR2 (germline): LNHDA, SQIVND (reference sequence). The CDR3 length is 13 residues. The CDR3 bases that were read are TGTGCCAGTAATAGGGGTTATACCTACGAG. Translating gives CASNRGYTYE. The whole CDR3 protein is CASNRGYTYEQYF.

This clone has a count of ten or more. The read terminates 3 residues before the CDR3 end, so the remaining end is supplied by the germline J gene. The chain recombines TRBV4-1 with TRBJ2-3; D is perhaps TRBD2 (5 bases). Trimming took 1 base from V and 2 from J, leaving 10 bases between them. Germline V gene lookup returns CDR1 MGHRA and CDR2 YSYEKL. The CDR3 spans 15 residues. The chain's CDR3 is CASSQAAEITDTQYF. CDR3 DNA, as far as it was read: TGCGCCAGCAGCCAAGCAGCGGAGATCACAGATACG.

The table lists this clone with many counts. The covered CDR3 bases are TGCGGGATTGAGCAGGGCGGGGGTGAAAAA. Protein sequence: CGIEQGGGEK. The whole CDR3 sequence reads CGIEQGGGEKLFF. The chain employs TRBV20-1 and TRBJ1-4; D possibly corresponds to TRBD1 (5 bases). The CDR3 end lies 3 residues beyond the end of the read and is filled in from the germline J gene. CDR3 length: 13 residues. The germline V gene encodes CDR1 DFQATT and CDR2 SNEGSKA (reference sequence).

This clone has a count of ten or more. The sequence runs out 3 residues before the end of the CDR3; the remainder is reconstructed from the germline J gene. The chain couples TRBV27 to TRBJ2-3, with 7 bases identical to TRBD2. Trimming took 5 bases from V and 5 from J; bases not matched to a gene: 10. CDR1 is MNHEY, CDR2 SMNVEV, per germline (reference sequence). The CDR3 contains 15 residues. This chain's CDR3 is CASSDGLELGDTQYF. The CDR3 DNA, read in part, is TGTGCCAGCAGTGATGGACTAGAGCTCGGAGATACG.

The CDR3 DNA, read in part, is TGTGCCAGCAGCTTGGAGCCAGGTCCTGCCTACGAG. Its protein is CASSLEPGPAYE. The full CDR3 protein is CASSLEPGPAYEQYF. The rearrangement links TRBV5-5 to TRBJ2-7, with no clear D. The read comes to an end 3 residues before the CDR3 does, leaving the germline J gene to fill in the end. The V end lost 0 bases, the J end lost 2 bases, and 12 bases lay between the germline ends. CDR3 size: 15 residues. Germline V gene sequence: CDR1 SGHKS, CDR2 YYEKEE (reference sequence).

This clone has a count of ten or more. Coverage ceases 3 residues before the CDR3 finishes, and the germline J gene fills in the end. V is TRBV10-3 and J is TRBJ1-1; possible D gene TRBD1, 5 bases. This CDR3 comprises 15 residues. Trimming took off 1 base at V and 1 base at J, with 10 bases between the two ends. Germline V gives CDR1 ENHRY, CDR2 SYGVKD. CDR3 loop: CAISEWLGENTEAFF. The covered CDR3 bases are TGTGCCATCAGTGAGTGGTTAGGGGAGAACACTGAA.

This clone was counted many times. Partial CDR3 DNA: TGTGCCAGTACCCCCCCCCAGGGCAATCAGCCC. Translating gives CASTPPQGNQP. The whole CDR3 is CASTPPQGNQPQHF. The J gene is TRBJ1-5, the V gene TRBV19; D remains ambiguous. With the read ending 3 residues before the CDR3 end, the germline J gene is used to fill in that end. Deletions cut 7 bases from V and 2 bases from J, with 12 bases between. The length of the CDR3 is 14 residues. CDR1 LNHDA and CDR2 SQIVND come from the germline V gene (reference sequence).